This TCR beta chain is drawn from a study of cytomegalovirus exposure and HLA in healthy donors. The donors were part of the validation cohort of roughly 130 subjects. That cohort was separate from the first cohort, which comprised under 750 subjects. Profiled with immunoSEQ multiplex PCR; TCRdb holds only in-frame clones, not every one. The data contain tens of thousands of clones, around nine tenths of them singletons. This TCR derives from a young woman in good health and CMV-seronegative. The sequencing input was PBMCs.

The CDR3 DNA reads as TGTGCCAGCAGCGGACGGGGGAACACCGGGGAGCTGTTTTTT. Translation: CASSGRGNTGELFF. This chain uses TRBV7-2 with TRBJ2-2; TRBD2 is a possible D gene (5 bases). The CDR3 totals 14 residues. CDR1 and CDR2 (germline): SGHTA, FQGNSA. The V end lost 5 bases, the J end lost 1 base, and 8 bases lay between the germline ends. The full variable domain, rest sourced from reference TRBV7-2 and TRBJ2-2, is GAGVSQSPSNKVTEKGKDVELRCDPISGHTALYWYRQSLGQGLEFLIYFQGNSAPDKSGLPSDRFSAERTGGSVSTLTIQRTQQEDSAVYLCASSGRGNTGELFFGEGSRLTVL.